This T cell receptor (beta chain) was documented in a study of CD8 T cells in Susac syndrome. Background on the study: About 6 sequenced Susac syndrome patients had clinically active disease, while eight or nine were in remission. Patients with Susac syndrome were, at the time of blood collection, therapy-naive, maintained on corticosteroids, or maintained on intravenous immunoglobulin alone.

V shed 6 bases and J 7 bases; nucleotides not matched to a gene: 6. Germline CDR1 DFQATT, CDR2 SNEGSKA (reference sequence). The length of the CDR3 is 13 residues. Random hexamers primed reverse transcription of about 0.45 to 1 ug RNA. TCRdb ran MiXCR on the immunoSEQ multiplex PCR reads and lists one entry per CDR3 protein. The data contain some 150,000 distinct CDR3 sequences, 90% to 95% of them singletons. Diagnostic criteria for definite or probable disease, in their recently defined form, were met by the patients with Susac syndrome. TEMRA cells were FACS-enriched and CD8+ and CD4+ T cells negatively isolated.

The sequencing input was CD4+ T cells from PBMCs. This receptor was identified in a human donor with Susac syndrome. The chain links TRBV20-1 to TRBJ2-2; 9 positions agree with TRBD2. CDR3 DNA sequence: TGCAGTGCCAAGCGGGGGGCAAACGGGGAGCTGTTTTTT. This encodes CSAKRGANGELFF.